These 22 T cell receptor beta chains were all obtained from the same sample, sequenced in a study of T-cell reconstitution after alpha-beta-depleted transplantation in children. The authors prepared the TCRbeta library with unique molecular identifiers. Each CDR3 protein gets one entry after TCRdb re-called the PCR reads with MiXCR. In the table there are approximately 630,000 distinct CDR3 sequences, under 15% of which are singletons. Sample: PBMCs, taken before TCRalphabeta/CD19-depleted stem cell transplant. These receptors were taken from a girl aged 2-9 years with congenital amegakaryocytic thrombocytopenia, due to receive a stem cell transplant.

The chain has TRBV20-1 and TRBJ2-5; 7 bases align to TRBD1. The J segment lost 0 bases and the V segment lost 4 bases, leaving 11 bases of the junction unmatched. The CDR3 is 16 amino acids. Germline CDR1 and CDR2: DFQATT and SNEGSKA (reference sequence). In DNA form, the CDR3 reads TGCAGTGCTACAACAGGGGACGCCACGTACCAAGAGACCCAGTACTTC. It translates to CSATTGDATYQETQYF.

This clonotype was observed a few times. The chain employs TRBV5-1 and TRBJ2-7; TRBD2 agrees at 10 bases. This CDR3 region has 17 residues. With V trimmed by 1 base and J by 0 bases, 7 bases remained unmatched. Per germline, CDR1 SGHRS and CDR2 YFSETQ. The chain's CDR3 is CASSLFATSGNSYEQYF. The CDR3 DNA reads as TGCGCCAGCAGCTTGTTTGCAACTAGCGGGAACTCCTACGAGCAGTACTTC. The full variable domain, in which reference TRBV5-1 and TRBJ2-7 provide the parts outside the CDR3, is KAGVTQTPRYLIKTRGQQVTLSCSPISGHRSVSWYQQTPGQGLQFLFEYFSETQRNKGNFPGRFSGRQFSNSRSEMNVSTLELGDSALYLCASSLFATSGNSYEQYFGPGTRLTVT.

In nucleotides, the CDR3 is TGCGCCAGCAGCCACAGACAGGGGTTTCATTCACCCCTCCACTTT. Protein product: CASSHRQGFHSPLHF. The J gene is TRBJ1-6, the V gene TRBV4-1; 8 bases are shared with TRBD1. Trimming at V came to 3 bases and at J to 8 bases, leaving 6 bases not matched to a gene. The CDR3 runs 15 residues. Germline V CDR1 and CDR2: MGHRA, YSYEKL.

Comment on this clonotype: One end of the junction is discordant with germline, which a read error may explain. The gene calls are TRBV11-1 and TRBJ2-7, with D possibly called TRBD1 or TRBD2 (5 bases each). CDR1 and CDR2 from the germline V gene are SGHAT and FQDESV (reference sequence). This CDR3 contains 14 residues. The CDR3 DNA reads as TGTGCCAGCAGCCGGGACCAAAGAAAATACGAGCAGTCCTTC. Protein: CASSRDQRKYEQSF.

In its sample, this clonotype was seen many times. This chain links TRBV20-1 with TRBJ2-1; 14 positions match TRBD2. Trimming cost V 6 bases and J 6 bases; bases outside gene matches: 4. The CDR3 covers 14 residues. The germline CDR1 and CDR2 sequences are DFQATT and SNEGSKA (reference sequence). Here the CDR3 DNA reads TGCAGTGCCCGACTAGCGGGAGGGGGCAATGAGCAGTTCTTC. Protein sequence: CSARLAGGGNEQFF.

The chain is built from TRBV5-1 and TRBJ1-2; 9 bases map to TRBD1. Germline CDR1 SGHRS, CDR2 YFSETQ. Trimming at V came to 4 bases and at J to 6 bases, leaving 13 bases not matched to a gene. The CDR3 contains 16 residues. The CDR3 sequence is CASSISGTGNPDGYTF. Written as DNA, the CDR3 is TGCGCCAGCAGCATCTCCGGGACAGGGAATCCCGATGGCTACACCTTC.

This clonotype has a count of ten or more. This chain connects TRBV10-3 to TRBJ2-7; the D is unclear. This CDR3 comprises 13 residues. From germline, CDR1 is ENHRY and CDR2 SYGVKD. V gave up 6 bases and J gave up 3 bases, with 12 bases separating them. CDR3 protein: CAIRDGENYEQYF. The CDR3 DNA reads as TGTGCCATCAGGGATGGCGAGAACTACGAGCAGTACTTC.

This clonotype was seen more than once but under ten times. The gene calls are TRBV6-1 and TRBJ2-1; D might be TRBD2 (5 bases). Germline CDR1 reads MNHNS; CDR2 reads SASEGT. The CDR3 sequence is 13 residues long. The V end lost 1 base, the J end lost 4 bases, and 5 bases lay between the germline ends. The CDR3 protein is CASSEGRYNEQFF. In DNA form, the CDR3 reads TGTGCCAGCAGTGAAGGGAGGTACAATGAGCAGTTCTTC.

This clonotype was seen repeatedly, ten times or more. V usage is TRBV12-3 or TRBV12-4 and J usage is TRBJ2-1; D is unresolved. V was trimmed by 3 bases and J by 10 bases, leaving 7 bases between them. This CDR3 has 11 residues. CDR3 sequence reads: CASSFSREQFF. The CDR3 DNA is TGTGCCAGCAGTTTTTCGCGGGAGCAGTTCTTC.

This clonotype turned up a few times. The chain recombines TRBV5-1 with TRBJ2-5; tentative D call: TRBD2 (5 bases). Germline assignment: CDR1 SGHRS and CDR2 YFSETQ. Trimming took off 3 bases at V and 1 base at J, with 10 bases between the two ends. The CDR3 consists of 14 residues. CDR3 sequence reads: CASSWSSSQETQYF. CDR3 bases: TGCGCCAGCAGCTGGTCTAGCAGCCAAGAGACCCAGTACTTC.

The sample holds many counts of this clonotype. The chain is built from TRBV20-1 and TRBJ1-6; no clear D. Deletions cut 4 bases from V and 0 bases from J, with 4 bases between. CDR1 is DFQATT, CDR2 SNEGSKA, per germline (reference sequence). The CDR3 contains 13 residues. Written as DNA, the CDR3 is TGCAGTGCTATTAGCTCCTATAATTCACCCCTCCACTTT. Protein product: CSAISSYNSPLHF.

This clonotype was picked up a small number of times. This chain links TRBV3-1 with TRBJ2-5; D is possibly TRBD2 (5 bases). Trimming took 5 bases from V and 5 from J, leaving 9 bases between them. CDR3 length equals 12 residues. The germline V gene encodes CDR1 LGHDT and CDR2 YNNKEL (reference sequence). CDR3 sequence: CASSGETETQYF. The DNA for the CDR3 is TGTGCCAGCAGCGGGGAGACCGAGACCCAGTACTTC.

This clonotype has at least ten counts. The gene calls are TRBV20-1 and TRBJ2-3; weak D call: TRBD2 (5 bases). The CDR3 contains 13 residues. Germline CDR1 is DFQATT and CDR2 is SNEGSKA (reference sequence). Trimming stripped 3 bases from V and 4 bases from J, with 11 bases between. The CDR3 DNA is TGCAGTGCTAGTTACGGGCGGGCAGATACGCAGTATTTT. This gives the protein CSASYGRADTQYF.

This clonotype was found a few times. The CDR3 coding sequence is TGCGCCAGCAGCTCCATCTCGGGGTACGAGCAGTACTTC. Translation gives CASSSISGYEQYF. The J gene is TRBJ2-7, the V gene TRBV5-1, with TRBD2 as a possible D gene (5 bases). This CDR3 region has 13 residues. V was shortened by 3 bases and J by 4 bases, with 11 bases between the two germline ends. Per germline, CDR1 SGHRS and CDR2 YFSETQ.

This clonotype was counted at least ten times. This chain links TRBV12-3 or TRBV12-4 with TRBJ2-1; D is possibly TRBD2 (5 bases). The CDR3 sequence is 14 residues long. V was cut by 5 bases and J by 0 bases, with 8 bases left in between. This chain's CDR3 is CASSPADSYNEQFF. For the CDR3, the DNA is TGTGCCAGCAGTCCAGCGGACTCCTACAATGAGCAGTTCTTC.

There are many counts of this clonotype. The genes are TRBV29-1 and TRBJ2-2; D gene unclear. V lost 1 base and J 2 bases, leaving 11 bases between the germline ends. The CDR3 has 15 residues. Germline V gene lookup returns CDR1 SQVTM and CDR2 ANQGSEA. This CDR3 reads CSVEGSHTNTGELFF. DNA for the CDR3: TGCAGCGTTGAAGGGTCACATACTAACACCGGGGAGCTGTTTTTT.

This clonotype was counted between two and nine times. The chain employs TRBV6-5 and TRBJ2-7; unclear D gene. Germline-derived CDR1 and CDR2 are MNHEY and SVGAGI. The CDR3 sequence is 15 residues long. The V end was cut by 0 bases, the J end by 7 bases, with 16 bases between. In nucleotides, the CDR3 is TGTGCCAGCAGTTACTCGAATGGACCCTACGGAGAGCAGTACTTC. As protein: CASSYSNGPYGEQYF.

V and J are TRBV5-1 and TRBJ2-1, with D uncertain. CDR3 length: 11 residues. V was shortened by 2 bases and J by 7 bases, with 4 bases between the two germline ends. Germline V lookup: CDR1 SGHRS, CDR2 YFSETQ. The CDR3 nucleotides are TGCGCCAGCAGCTTTAAAAATGAGCAGTTCTTC. This translates into CASSFKNEQFF.

This clonotype has a count of ten or more. The chain is built from TRBV6-1 and TRBJ1-2, with D unresolved. In germline, CDR1 is MNHNS, CDR2 SASEGT. Between the trimmed V and J ends, which lost 6 bases and 4 bases, there was a span of 9 bases. This CDR3 contains 12 residues. CDR3 loop: CASSQNLYGYTF. As DNA, the CDR3 is TGTGCCAGCAGCCAGAACCTCTATGGCTACACCTTC.

The table lists this clonotype with many counts. The rearrangement uses TRBV5-4 and TRBJ2-5; TRBD2 agrees at 7 bases. Trimming cost V 2 bases and J 4 bases; bases outside gene matches: 8. The CDR3 has 15 residues. CDR1 is SGHNT, CDR2 YYREEE, per germline (reference sequence). The CDR3 loop is CASSLDSGIGETQYF. The CDR3 DNA is TGTGCCAGCAGCTTAGACAGCGGGATAGGAGAGACCCAGTACTTC.

The chain recombines TRBV20-1 with TRBJ2-7; D ambiguous. This CDR3 region has 16 residues. CDR1 and CDR2 (germline): DFQATT, SNEGSKA (reference sequence). V was trimmed by 3 bases and J by 2 bases, leaving 20 bases between them. Here the CDR3 reads CSASLVGGSKTYEQYF. CDR3 DNA sequence: TGCAGTGCTAGCCTCGTCGGCGGAAGTAAAACCTACGAGCAGTACTTC.

This clonotype was seen repeatedly, ten times or more. This sequence joins TRBV27 and TRBJ2-1, with 7 nucleotides matching TRBD2. CDR1 and CDR2 (germline): MNHEY, SMNVEV (reference sequence). The CDR3 covers 13 residues. After removal of 7 bases from V and 8 bases from J, the junction contained 8 bases not matched to a gene. CDR3 in DNA: TGTGCCAGCAATGCGGGAGTGCTGGATGAGCAGTTCTTC. Its protein product is CASNAGVLDEQFF.